The rows below give T cell receptor beta chains drawn from one sample of a study of T-cell reconstitution after alpha-beta-depleted transplantation in children. TCRdb re-derived calls from the PCR reads in MiXCR, one entry per CDR3 protein. The table records over 80,000 distinct CDR3 sequences, about a quarter of them present only once. The specimen comprised PBMCs, sampled before TCRalphabeta/CD19-depleted stem cell transplant. These receptors all stem from a boy between 2 and 10 years old with acute lymphoblastic leukemia, due to receive a stem cell transplant. Each CDR3 is given with its conserved first and last residue. The D gene is left open where the match is weak. Clone size appears in some rows only: once, few, many, or a class for an expanded clone.

clone_size	v_call	cdr3_length	j_call	d_call	cdr3_aa	cdr3_nt
.	TRBV18	16	TRBJ1-2	TRBD1	CASSPVLGQGLYGYTF	TGTGCCAGCTCACCGGTATTGGGACAGGGATTATATGGCTACACCTTC
few	TRBV12-3/TRBV12-4	16	TRBJ2-4	.	CASSLFGDKAKNIQYF	TGTGCCAGCAGTCTCTTTGGGGACAAGGCCAAAAACATTCAGTACTTC
.	TRBV28	11	TRBJ2-7	TRBD1	CASGQAYEQYF	TGTGCCAGCGGACAGGCCTACGAGCAGTACTTC
once	TRBV4-3	13	TRBJ1-1	.	CASSRTAATEAFF	TGCGCCAGCAGCCGGACAGCGGCCACTGAAGCTTTCTTT
few	TRBV10-2	16	TRBJ1-4	.	CASSEPPRTENEKLFF	TGCGCCAGCAGTGAGCCGCCGCGGACAGAGAATGAAAAACTGTTTTTT
.	TRBV14	15	TRBJ2-3	.	CASSNPGLGGDTQYF	TGTGCCAGCAGCAATCCGGGATTGGGGGGAGATACGCAGTATTTT
few	TRBV20-1	13	TRBJ2-3	.	CSASPGVRGTQYF	TGCAGTGCTAGTCCGGGCGTAAGGGGGACGCAGTATTTT
few	TRBV20-1	12	TRBJ1-1	TRBD1	CSASGTGVEAFF	TGCAGTGCTAGTGGGACAGGGGTGGAAGCTTTCTTT
.	TRBV20-1	13	TRBJ2-5	.	CSSGGASQETQYF	TGCAGCTCTGGGGGCGCGAGCCAAGAGACCCAGTACTTC
.	TRBV28	12	TRBJ2-7	.	CASSPETRRQYF	TGTGCCAGCAGTCCGGAGACGAGGCGGCAGTACTTC
.	TRBV5-1	16	TRBJ2-1	.	CASSLLVMSRGNEQFF	TGCGCCAGCAGCTTGTTGGTCATGTCCCGGGGTAATGAGCAGTTCTTC
.	TRBV7-3	14	TRBJ2-1	.	CASSSPGGGNEQFF	TGTGCCAGCAGCTCCCCCGGAGGGGGCAATGAGCAGTTCTTC
.	TRBV5-6	16	TRBJ2-1	TRBD2	CASSLRSSGTYNGQFF	TGTGCCAGCAGCTTGAGGTCTAGCGGGACTTACAATGGGCAGTTCTTC
few	TRBV3-1	14	TRBJ2-5	.	CASSQVWGQETQYF	TGTGCCAGCAGCCAAGTCTGGGGCCAAGAGACCCAGTACTTC
.	TRBV4-2	17	TRBJ2-6	TRBD2	CASSQDLWREGANVLTF	TGTGCCAGCAGCCAAGACTTGTGGCGGGAGGGGGCCAACGTCCTGACTTTC
few	TRBV9	15	TRBJ1-2	.	CASSLVQTPERGYTF	TGTGCCAGCAGCCTTGTTCAGACCCCAGAGCGTGGCTACACCTTC
.	TRBV6-4	14	TRBJ2-3	.	CASSDGGGTDTQYF	TGTGCCAGCAGTGACGGTGGGGGCACAGATACGCAGTATTTT
medium-sized	TRBV27	15	TRBJ1-1	.	CASSIGPAGNTEAFF	TGTGCCAGCAGTATAGGTCCTGCTGGGAACACTGAAGCTTTCTTT
few	TRBV12-3/TRBV12-4	14	TRBJ1-1	.	CASSFGGRNTEAFF	TGTGCCAGCAGTTTCGGGGGGCGGAACACTGAAGCTTTCTTT
few	TRBV6-1	14	TRBJ1-6	.	CASTEWGLNSPLHF	TGTGCCAGCACCGAATGGGGGCTCAATTCACCCCTCCACTTT
.	TRBV6-5	14	TRBJ1-2	.	CASSYDRSGDGYTF	TGTGCCAGCAGTTACGACAGGTCGGGGGATGGCTACACCTTC
.	TRBV19	18	TRBJ2-7	TRBD2	CASSISGSGTQLADEQYF	TGTGCCAGTAGTATCTCCGGCAGCGGGACCCAACTAGCGGACGAGCAGTACTTC
.	TRBV30	10	TRBJ2-1	.	CASPQVEQLF	TGTGCCTCACCTCAGGTGGAGCAGCTCTTC
.	TRBV20-1	15	TRBJ2-5	TRBD2	CSATGLAGEVETQYF	TGCAGTGCTACGGGGCTAGCGGGAGAAGTGGAGACCCAGTACTTC
.	TRBV12-3/TRBV12-4	14	TRBJ1-1	.	CASTEGFPITEAFF	TGTGCCAGCACCGAGGGGTTTCCAATCACTGAAGCTTTCTTT
.	TRBV6-5	13	TRBJ2-1	.	CASSYSRANEQFF	TGTGCCAGCAGTTACTCACGGGCTAATGAGCAGTTCTTC
few	TRBV7-2	15	TRBJ1-5	.	CASSAMGGLNQPQHF	TGTGCCAGCAGCGCGATGGGGGGCCTCAATCAGCCCCAGCATTTT
many	TRBV4-3	15	TRBJ1-5	.	CASSQEVTGPQPQHF	TGCGCCAGCAGCCAAGAAGTCACAGGGCCTCAGCCCCAGCATTTT
.	TRBV27	16	TRBJ1-5	.	CASSPFGAGGNQPQHF	TGTGCCAGCAGTCCATTTGGGGCGGGGGGCAATCAGCCCCAGCATTTT
.	TRBV7-2	15	TRBJ2-3	.	CASSLGTGLTDTQYF	TGTGCCAGCAGCTTAGGTACGGGCCTCACAGATACGCAGTATTTT
.	TRBV3-1	15	TRBJ2-5	.	CASSPFLGSQETQYF	TGTGCCAGCAGCCCCTTCCTCGGGTCCCAAGAGACCCAGTACTTC
.	TRBV20-1	15	TRBJ2-4	TRBD2	CSAPDSGSPQNIQYF	TGCAGTGCTCCGGATAGCGGGAGTCCCCAAAACATTCAGTACTTC
few	TRBV6-2/TRBV6-3	13	TRBJ2-1	.	CASGDSNTGEQFF	TGTGCCAGCGGGGACTCAAACACTGGTGAGCAGTTCTTC
.	TRBV7-9	13	TRBJ1-1	.	CASSLVDAALGFF	TGTGCCAGCAGCTTAGTAGACGCCGCTTTGGGGTTCTTT
few	TRBV7-8	15	TRBJ1-5	TRBD1	CASSHNRGSNQPQHF	TGTGCCAGCAGCCATAACAGGGGAAGCAATCAGCCCCAGCATTTT
few	TRBV5-1	16	TRBJ2-3	.	CASSLGVSGSTDTQYF	TGCGCCAGCAGCCTGGGGGTTTCAGGGTCCACAGATACGCAGTATTTT
few	TRBV28	14	TRBJ1-1	.	CASSLSGTRSEAFF	TGTGCCAGCAGTTTATCGGGAACTAGGTCTGAAGCTTTCTTT
.	TRBV6-5	13	TRBJ1-4	.	CASSYKRGEKLFF	TGTGCCAGCAGTTACAAACGGGGTGAAAAACTGTTTTTT
few	TRBV28	16	TRBJ1-2	.	CASSLYPKGANYGYTF	TGTGCCAGCAGTTTGTACCCCAAAGGGGCTAACTATGGCTACACCTTC